Listed below are T cell receptor beta chains from one sample, sequenced in a study of T cell changes during pregnancy in multiple sclerosis. Clones were sequenced by immunoSEQ multiplex PCR, and TCRdb holds only the in-frame ones, with some missing. The table lists 50,000 to 70,000 clones, 93% of them singletons. The material was peripheral blood, obtained after pregnancy. The receptors come from a female donor with multiple sclerosis, enrolled in a pregnancy study. CDR3s include the opening cysteine and the closing phenylalanine or tryptophan. Each record gives: V gene, J gene, clone size, D gene, CDR3 protein, CDR3 DNA. The D gene is left open where the match is weak. Expanded clones are given a class, and other clones once, few, many or no size at all.

v_gene: TRBV5-6
j_gene: TRBJ2-2
abundance: -
d_gene: -
CDR3aa: CASSFGTGNTGELFF
CDR3nt: TGTGCCAGCAGCTTTGGTACAGGGAACACCGGGGAGCTGTTTTTT

v_gene: TRBV6-5
j_gene: TRBJ1-1
abundance: once
d_gene: -
CDR3aa: CASSLQGNTEAFF
CDR3nt: TGTGCCAGCAGTCTTCAGGGGAACACTGAAGCTTTCTTT

v_gene: TRBV9
j_gene: TRBJ2-7
abundance: once
d_gene: TRBD2
CDR3aa: CASSPGKGTSGIPAAWEQYF
CDR3nt: TGTGCCAGCAGCCCCGGGAAGGGGACTAGCGGGATCCCGGCCGCCTGGGAGCAGTACTTC

v_gene: TRBV2
j_gene: TRBJ2-1
abundance: -
d_gene: -
CDR3aa: CASNNLGGSYNEQFF
CDR3nt: TGTGCCAGCAATAACTTGGGGGGCTCCTACAATGAGCAGTTCTTC

v_gene: TRBV27
j_gene: TRBJ1-1
abundance: -
d_gene: -
CDR3aa: CASTDGGFNTEAFF
CDR3nt: TGTGCCAGCACCGATGGGGGCTTTAACACTGAAGCTTTCTTT

v_gene: TRBV9
j_gene: TRBJ2-3
abundance: -
d_gene: TRBD2
CDR3aa: CASSVSPTSGSASSTDTQYF
CDR3nt: TGTGCCAGCAGCGTGAGCCCGACTAGCGGGAGTGCTTCTAGCACAGATACGCAGTATTTT

v_gene: TRBV15
j_gene: TRBJ1-2
abundance: once
d_gene: -
CDR3aa: CATSGGNDYGYTF
CDR3nt: TGTGCCACCAGTGGAGGGAACGACTATGGCTACACCTTC

v_gene: TRBV11-2
j_gene: TRBJ2-7
abundance: -
d_gene: -
CDR3aa: CASSREYGGDYEQYF
CDR3nt: TGTGCCAGCAGCCGGGAATATGGAGGGGACTACGAGCAGTACTTC

v_gene: TRBV4-3
j_gene: TRBJ1-2
abundance: once
d_gene: -
CDR3aa: CASSQDGWGLDGYTF
CDR3nt: TGCGCCAGCAGCCAAGATGGGTGGGGCTTAGATGGCTACACCTTC

v_gene: TRBV4-3
j_gene: TRBJ1-4
abundance: once
d_gene: -
CDR3aa: CASSHPPTGANEKLFF
CDR3nt: TGCGCCAGCAGCCACCCACCGACAGGTGCTAATGAAAAACTGTTTTTT

v_gene: TRBV7-9
j_gene: TRBJ2-5
abundance: -
d_gene: -
CDR3aa: CASSTTSQTQYF
CDR3nt: TGTGCCAGCAGCACGACTAGTCAGACCCAGTACTTC

v_gene: TRBV28
j_gene: TRBJ2-3
abundance: once
d_gene: TRBD2
CDR3aa: CASSLLGFLLAGGSTDTQYF
CDR3nt: TGTGCCAGCAGTTTATTGGGCTTTCTACTAGCGGGAGGAAGCACAGATACGCAGTATTTT

v_gene: TRBV5-5
j_gene: TRBJ2-7
abundance: -
d_gene: -
CDR3aa: CASSPRTGQYEQYF
CDR3nt: TGTGCCAGCAGTCCTCGGACTGGCCAATACGAGCAGTACTTC

v_gene: TRBV7-3
j_gene: TRBJ2-1
abundance: -
d_gene: TRBD1
CDR3aa: CASSVDRVNEQFF
CDR3nt: TGTGCCAGCAGCGTCGACAGGGTCAATGAGCAGTTCTTC

v_gene: TRBV7-2
j_gene: TRBJ1-2
abundance: -
d_gene: -
CDR3aa: CASSLAGQGGYGYTF
CDR3nt: TGTGCCAGCAGCTTAGCTGGTCAGGGCGGCTATGGCTACACCTTC

v_gene: TRBV18
j_gene: TRBJ2-1
abundance: -
d_gene: -
CDR3aa: CASSPQKGGRIYNEQFF
CDR3nt: TGTGCCAGCTCACCTCAGAAGGGTGGGAGGATCTACAATGAGCAGTTCTTC

v_gene: TRBV30
j_gene: TRBJ1-1
abundance: few
d_gene: -
CDR3aa: CAWGQNTEAFF
CDR3nt: TGTGCCTGGGGCCAGAACACTGAAGCTTTCTTT

v_gene: TRBV19
j_gene: TRBJ1-3
abundance: -
d_gene: -
CDR3aa: CASSSAGRSGNTIYF
CDR3nt: TGTGCCAGTAGTAGTGCGGGACGCTCTGGAAACACCATATATTTT

v_gene: TRBV7-8
j_gene: TRBJ1-5
abundance: -
d_gene: TRBD1
CDR3aa: CASSLMGQVSNQPQHF
CDR3nt: TGTGCCAGCAGCTTAATGGGACAGGTCAGCAATCAGCCCCAGCATTTT

v_gene: TRBV9
j_gene: TRBJ2-7
abundance: -
d_gene: -
CDR3aa: CASSVGTETYEQYF
CDR3nt: TGTGCCAGCAGCGTAGGGACAGAGACCTACGAGCAGTACTTC

v_gene: TRBV27
j_gene: TRBJ2-7
abundance: -
d_gene: -
CDR3aa: CASSLGRGGEQYF
CDR3nt: TGTGCCAGCAGTTTGGGTAGGGGGGGCGAGCAGTACTTC

v_gene: TRBV6-5
j_gene: TRBJ1-1
abundance: -
d_gene: -
CDR3aa: CASSYGRENTEAFF
CDR3nt: TGTGCCAGCAGTTACGGCAGGGAGAACACTGAAGCTTTCTTT

v_gene: TRBV7-8
j_gene: TRBJ1-1
abundance: -
d_gene: -
CDR3aa: CASGHEGGTEAFF
CDR3nt: TGTGCCAGCGGGCATGAAGGGGGCACTGAAGCTTTCTTT

v_gene: TRBV7-9
j_gene: TRBJ2-7
abundance: -
d_gene: -
CDR3aa: CASSETGNPYEQYF
CDR3nt: TGTGCCAGCAGCGAAACAGGGAATCCATACGAGCAGTACTTC

v_gene: TRBV7-9
j_gene: TRBJ2-1
abundance: -
d_gene: TRBD2
CDR3aa: CASSVTSGSSYNEQFF
CDR3nt: TGTGCCAGCAGTGTTACTAGCGGGAGCTCCTACAATGAGCAGTTCTTC

v_gene: TRBV4-2
j_gene: TRBJ2-2
abundance: few
d_gene: TRBD2
CDR3aa: CASSQALAETGELFF
CDR3nt: TGTGCCAGCAGCCAAGCGCTAGCGGAGACCGGGGAGCTGTTTTTT

v_gene: TRBV7-3
j_gene: TRBJ2-1
abundance: -
d_gene: TRBD2
CDR3aa: CASSLGLAANEQFF
CDR3nt: TGTGCCAGCAGCCTTGGGCTAGCGGCCAATGAGCAGTTCTTC

v_gene: TRBV5-4
j_gene: TRBJ1-1
abundance: -
d_gene: -
CDR3aa: CASSDSLGTEAFF
CDR3nt: TGTGCCAGCAGCGACAGTTTGGGGACTGAAGCTTTCTTT

v_gene: TRBV5-4
j_gene: TRBJ2-1
abundance: -
d_gene: -
CDR3aa: CASSPTSSSYNEQFF
CDR3nt: TGTGCCAGCAGCCCCACTAGCAGCTCCTACAATGAGCAGTTCTTC

v_gene: TRBV2
j_gene: TRBJ2-3
abundance: -
d_gene: TRBD2
CDR3aa: CASVRTSGITDTQYF
CDR3nt: TGTGCCAGCGTCCGGACTAGCGGTATAACAGATACGCAGTATTTT

v_gene: TRBV27
j_gene: TRBJ2-7
abundance: once
d_gene: TRBD2
CDR3aa: CASSLSRGANEQYF
CDR3nt: TGTGCCAGCAGTTTATCGCGGGGGGCTAACGAGCAGTACTTC

v_gene: TRBV7-2
j_gene: TRBJ2-3
abundance: -
d_gene: -
CDR3aa: CASSSILGGGADTQYF
CDR3nt: TGTGCCAGCAGTTCTATCCTGGGAGGTGGTGCAGATACGCAGTATTTT

v_gene: TRBV13
j_gene: TRBJ2-6
abundance: -
d_gene: -
CDR3aa: CASSPTQVSGANVLTF
CDR3nt: TGTGCCAGCAGCCCCACTCAAGTCTCTGGGGCCAACGTCCTGACTTTC

v_gene: TRBV5-5
j_gene: TRBJ2-3
abundance: -
d_gene: TRBD2
CDR3aa: CASSLVPGGGTDTQYF
CDR3nt: TGTGCCAGCAGCTTGGTTCCGGGAGGAGGCACAGATACGCAGTATTTT

v_gene: TRBV11-1
j_gene: TRBJ2-4
abundance: -
d_gene: TRBD2
CDR3aa: CASSLELAGLNIQYF
CDR3nt: TGTGCCAGCAGCTTAGAACTAGCGGGCCTTAACATTCAGTACTTC

v_gene: TRBV28
j_gene: TRBJ2-7
abundance: -
d_gene: -
CDR3aa: CASSLYRVNGEQYF
CDR3nt: TGTGCCAGCAGTTTATACAGGGTTAACGGCGAGCAGTACTTC

v_gene: TRBV5-1
j_gene: TRBJ2-5
abundance: once
d_gene: TRBD2
CDR3aa: CASSVAGSGRQETQYF
CDR3nt: TGCGCCAGCAGCGTTGCGGGTAGCGGGAGACAAGAGACCCAGTACTTC

v_gene: TRBV2
j_gene: TRBJ1-5
abundance: -
d_gene: -
CDR3aa: CASSEDRLNQPQHF
CDR3nt: TGTGCCAGCAGTGAAGACAGGCTCAATCAGCCCCAGCATTTT

v_gene: TRBV29-1
j_gene: TRBJ1-4
abundance: -
d_gene: -
CDR3aa: CSVGANNEKLFF
CDR3nt: TGCAGCGTTGGGGCGAATAATGAAAAACTGTTTTTT

v_gene: TRBV7-6
j_gene: TRBJ2-1
abundance: once
d_gene: TRBD2
CDR3aa: CASSLGTSGPVRDEQFF
CDR3nt: TGTGCCAGCAGCTTAGGGACTAGCGGGCCGGTCAGGGATGAGCAGTTCTTC

v_gene: TRBV13
j_gene: TRBJ1-1
abundance: -
d_gene: -
CDR3aa: CASSFDTGQNTEAFF
CDR3nt: TGTGCCAGCAGCTTCGATACAGGTCAGAACACTGAAGCTTTCTTT

v_gene: TRBV9
j_gene: TRBJ2-5
abundance: -
d_gene: TRBD1
CDR3aa: CASSVERDRGQTQYF
CDR3nt: TGTGCCAGCAGCGTAGAAAGGGACAGGGGCCAGACCCAGTACTTC

v_gene: TRBV19
j_gene: TRBJ1-1
abundance: -
d_gene: -
CDR3aa: CASSIGSTEAFF
CDR3nt: TGTGCCAGTAGTATAGGGAGCACTGAAGCTTTCTTT

v_gene: TRBV11-3
j_gene: TRBJ2-1
abundance: -
d_gene: TRBD2
CDR3aa: CASSFGLAVGDEQFF
CDR3nt: TGTGCCAGCAGCTTCGGACTAGCGGTGGGGGATGAGCAGTTCTTC

v_gene: TRBV7-2
j_gene: TRBJ2-4
abundance: -
d_gene: TRBD1
CDR3aa: CASSLGQGSAKNIQYF
CDR3nt: TGTGCCAGCAGCTTAGGACAGGGGTCGGCCAAAAACATTCAGTACTTC

v_gene: TRBV5-5
j_gene: TRBJ2-7
abundance: once
d_gene: TRBD1
CDR3aa: CASSLATGGKPAYEQYF
CDR3nt: TGTGCCAGCAGCTTGGCCACAGGGGGCAAGCCAGCCTACGAGCAGTACTTC

v_gene: TRBV28
j_gene: TRBJ1-1
abundance: -
d_gene: -
CDR3aa: CASSFASLGVEAFF
CDR3nt: TGTGCCAGCAGTTTCGCGAGCCTTGGAGTGGAAGCTTTCTTT

v_gene: TRBV29-1
j_gene: TRBJ2-5
abundance: once
d_gene: TRBD2
CDR3aa: CSVRGGESTQYF
CDR3nt: TGCAGCGTTCGGGGGGGTGAAAGTACCCAGTACTTC

v_gene: TRBV11-2
j_gene: TRBJ2-7
abundance: -
d_gene: -
CDR3aa: CASSLALEGASYEQYF
CDR3nt: TGTGCCAGCAGCTTAGCGCTGGAAGGGGCGTCCTACGAGCAGTACTTC

v_gene: TRBV5-1
j_gene: TRBJ1-1
abundance: -
d_gene: TRBD1
CDR3aa: CASSPTPQPGQGARSTEAFF
CDR3nt: TGCGCCAGCAGCCCTACCCCACAACCGGGACAGGGGGCAAGGAGCACTGAAGCTTTCTTT

v_gene: TRBV14
j_gene: TRBJ2-5
abundance: -
d_gene: TRBD2
CDR3aa: CASRRTSGVGETQYF
CDR3nt: TGTGCCAGCAGACGGACTAGCGGGGTAGGGGAGACCCAGTACTTC

v_gene: TRBV27
j_gene: TRBJ2-5
abundance: -
d_gene: -
CDR3aa: CASSLRAGQETQYF
CDR3nt: TGTGCCAGCAGTTTACGGGCAGGGCAAGAGACCCAGTACTTC

v_gene: TRBV10-3
j_gene: TRBJ2-1
abundance: -
d_gene: TRBD2
CDR3aa: CAISAGTSGTDEQFF
CDR3nt: TGTGCCATCAGTGCCGGGACTAGCGGGACGGATGAGCAGTTCTTC

v_gene: TRBV27
j_gene: TRBJ2-2
abundance: once
d_gene: TRBD2
CDR3aa: CASSLSLAGGPGTGELFF
CDR3nt: TGTGCCAGCAGTTTATCACTAGCGGGAGGGCCGGGCACCGGGGAGCTGTTTTTT